The present entry profiles one T cell receptor (beta chain) with its context. The length of the CDR3 is 13 residues. The V gene end was trimmed by 4 bases and the J gene end by 14 bases; junction bases not matched to a gene: 11. CDR1 and CDR2 (germline): MNHEY, SMNVEV (reference sequence). This sample stems from a study of control samples from healthy donors and cancer patients. Assay: immunoSEQ multiplex PCR; the TCRdb copy retains only in-frame clones and omits some. This sample has 130,000 or so clones, with around 94% found just once. The J gene is TRBJ1-2, the V gene TRBV27; TRBD1 matches 9 bases. This receptor was obtained from a middle-aged man in good health. The specimen was blood. The CDR3 reads CASSYRRRDRETF. Written as DNA, the CDR3 is TGTGCCAGCAGTTACCGCCGACGGGACAGGGAAACCTTC.